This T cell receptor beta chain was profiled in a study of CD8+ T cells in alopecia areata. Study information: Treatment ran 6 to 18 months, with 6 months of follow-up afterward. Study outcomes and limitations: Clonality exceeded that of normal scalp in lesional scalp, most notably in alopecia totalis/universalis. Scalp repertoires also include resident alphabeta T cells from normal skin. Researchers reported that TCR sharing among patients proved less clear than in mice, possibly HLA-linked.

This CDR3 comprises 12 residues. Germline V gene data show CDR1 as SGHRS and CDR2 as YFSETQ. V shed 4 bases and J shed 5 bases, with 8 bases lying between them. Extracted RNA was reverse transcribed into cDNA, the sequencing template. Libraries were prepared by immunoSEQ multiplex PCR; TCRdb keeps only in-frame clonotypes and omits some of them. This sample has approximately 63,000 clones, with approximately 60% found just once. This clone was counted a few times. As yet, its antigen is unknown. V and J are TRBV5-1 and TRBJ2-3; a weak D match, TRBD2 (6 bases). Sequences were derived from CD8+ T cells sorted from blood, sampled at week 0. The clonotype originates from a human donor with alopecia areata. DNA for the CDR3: TGCGCCAGCAGCCCAGCGGGAGATACGCAGTATTTT. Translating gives CASSPAGDTQYF.